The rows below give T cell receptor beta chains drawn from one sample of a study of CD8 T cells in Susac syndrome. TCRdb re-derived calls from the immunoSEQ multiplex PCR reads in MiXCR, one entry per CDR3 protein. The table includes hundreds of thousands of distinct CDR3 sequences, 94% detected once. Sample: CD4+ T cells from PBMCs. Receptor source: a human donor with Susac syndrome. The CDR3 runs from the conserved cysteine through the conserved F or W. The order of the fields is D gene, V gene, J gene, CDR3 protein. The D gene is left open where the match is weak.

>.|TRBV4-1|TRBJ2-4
CASSQPGTDLLAKNIQYF
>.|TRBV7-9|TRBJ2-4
CASSPGTGHSIQYF
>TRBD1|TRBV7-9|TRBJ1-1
CASSPQGGTEAFF
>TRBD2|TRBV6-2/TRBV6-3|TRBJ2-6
CASSYEGRGANVLTF
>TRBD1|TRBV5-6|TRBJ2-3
CASSLEGTGGDTQYF
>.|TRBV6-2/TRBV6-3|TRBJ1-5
CASSRTDSNQPQHF
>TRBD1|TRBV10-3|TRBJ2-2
CAIRSGTVNTGELFF
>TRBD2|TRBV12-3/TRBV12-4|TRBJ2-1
CASREGAGGYNEQFF
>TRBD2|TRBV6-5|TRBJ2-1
CASSYSPGTSAGNEQFF
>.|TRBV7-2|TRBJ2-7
CASSNRDSYYEQYF
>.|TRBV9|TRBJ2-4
CASSATGPRDIQYF
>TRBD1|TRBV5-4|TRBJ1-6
CASTRTGDLSYNSPLHF
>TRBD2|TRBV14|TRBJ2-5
CASSRSGGWTQYF
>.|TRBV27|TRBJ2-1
CASSARIVRDEQFF
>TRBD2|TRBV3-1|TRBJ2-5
CASSPPGTRGETQYF
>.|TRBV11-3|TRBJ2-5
CASSFNRGAQETQYF
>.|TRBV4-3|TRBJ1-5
CASSQDWKGGKGMDSNQPQHF
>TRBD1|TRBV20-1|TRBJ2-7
CSVPDRGIYEQYF
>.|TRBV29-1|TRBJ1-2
CSVQAGDGYTF
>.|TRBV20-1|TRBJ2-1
CSAPPATEGEQFF
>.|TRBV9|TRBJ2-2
CASSVDPSNTGELFF
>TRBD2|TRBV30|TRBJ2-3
CAWNLLWGEGDTQYF
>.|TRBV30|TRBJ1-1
CAGGHRNTEAFF
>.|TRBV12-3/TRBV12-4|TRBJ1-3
CASSSGGSGNTIYF
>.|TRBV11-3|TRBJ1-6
CASSLESSNSPLHF
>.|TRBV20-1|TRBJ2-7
CSARDPGHPYEQYF
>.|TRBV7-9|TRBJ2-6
CASSLSGRGSGANVLTF
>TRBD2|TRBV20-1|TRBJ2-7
CSASGEGEQYF
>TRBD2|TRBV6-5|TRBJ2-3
CASRPGLASDTQYF
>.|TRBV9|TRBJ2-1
CASSPKGSKGYNEQFF
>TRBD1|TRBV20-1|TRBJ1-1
CSAMIGTGNTEAFF
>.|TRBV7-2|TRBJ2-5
CASSTPDKEETQYF
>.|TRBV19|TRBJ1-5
CASTARDQPQHF
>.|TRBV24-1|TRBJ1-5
CATSEVSGQPQHF
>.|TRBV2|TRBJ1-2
CASSVRAPNYGYTF
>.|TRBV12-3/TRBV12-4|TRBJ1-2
CASSAAGTNYGYTF
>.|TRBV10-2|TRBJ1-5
CASSDRGYNQPQHF
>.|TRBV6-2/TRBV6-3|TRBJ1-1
CASSSPRGNTEAFF
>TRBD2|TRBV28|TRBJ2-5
CASSRLLAGRGGETQYF
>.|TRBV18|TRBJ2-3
CASSPPGSPRADTQYF